The rows below give T cell receptor beta chains drawn from one sample of a study of shared clonotypes between healthy human individuals. Sequenced by immunoSEQ multiplex PCR; TCRdb stores in-frame clones only, minus some. The sample lists more than 2,000,000 clones; approximately 93% were seen once. Sequenced sample: naive CD4+ T cells from PBMCs. These receptors all stem from a man between 18 and 29 years old in good health. Some clones in this sample may be carry-over from other donors' samples. Both conserved end residues are part of each CDR3. The D gene is left open where the match is weak. Part of the rows lack a size; the others show once, few, many or a class for expanded clones.

>-|-|TRBJ2-3|TRBV18
TGTGCCAGCTCTCACGGACCCCGTAGGGGGGACCATACGCAGTATTTT
CASSHGPRRGDHTQYF
>-|-|TRBJ1-3|TRBV4-1
TGCGCCAGCAGCCAAGGAGTTCAGGGGTTAGGAAACACCATATATTTT
CASSQGVQGLGNTIYF
>-|-|TRBJ2-1|TRBV6-1
TGTGCCAGCAGTGAAAATCTGGCCTACAATGAGCAGTTCTTC
CASSENLAYNEQFF
>-|-|TRBJ2-7|TRBV25-1
TGTGCCAGCAGTGAATTGAGGGATGAGCAGTACTTC
CASSELRDEQYF
>-|TRBD1|TRBJ1-2|TRBV2
TGTGCCAGCAGTGGCAGGGGGGGCTACACCTTC
CASSGRGGYTF
>-|-|TRBJ2-1|TRBV29-1
TGCAGCGGATACCGAAGCTCCTACAATGAGCAGTTCTTC
CSGYRSSYNEQFF
>-|TRBD2|TRBJ2-7|TRBV5-1
TGCGCCAGCAGCTTTCTAGCGGTGCCCTACGAGCAGTACTTC
CASSFLAVPYEQYF
>-|-|TRBJ2-1|TRBV9
TGTGCCAGCAGCGTGGCGGACAGCAGCTCCTACAATGAGCAGTTCTTC
CASSVADSSSYNEQFF
>-|-|TRBJ2-3|TRBV7-2
TGTGCCAGCAGCTTAGACCGGGGAGATACGCAGTATTTT
CASSLDRGDTQYF
>-|-|TRBJ2-7|TRBV19
TGTGCCAGTAGTATAGATGAGGGGACCGAGCAGTACTTC
CASSIDEGTEQYF
>-|TRBD2|TRBJ2-3|TRBV2
TGTGCCAGCAGTGAATTCCTAGCGGGAGCCTCAGATACGCAGTATTTT
CASSEFLAGASDTQYF
>-|-|TRBJ2-2|TRBV6-5
TGTGCCAGCAGCTCGGACAGAAACACCGGGGAGCTGTTTTTT
CASSSDRNTGELFF
>-|-|TRBJ2-1|TRBV30
TGTGCCTGGAGTGTACTGGGTGGACCTTCGGGATTTCAGCAGTTCTTC
CAWSVLGGPSGFQQFF
>-|TRBD1|TRBJ1-1|TRBV2
TGTGCCAGCAGCCGGACAGGGATCGGGGATTGGGTAGCTGAAGCTTTCTTT
CASSRTGIGDWVAEAFF
>-|-|TRBJ1-2|TRBV28
TGTGCCAGCAGTTTCATTGACAGGTCCACCTATGGCTACACCTTC
CASSFIDRSTYGYTF
>once|-|TRBJ1-3|TRBV28
TGTGCCAGCAGTTTTAGATACTTCTCTGGAAACACCATATATTTT
CASSFRYFSGNTIYF
>-|-|TRBJ2-3|TRBV2
TGTGCCAGAACTAGCTTAGATACGCAGTATTTT
CARTSLDTQYF
>-|-|TRBJ2-3|TRBV6-1
TGTGCCAGCAGTGACGTAGGTTTGGATACGCAGTATTTT
CASSDVGLDTQYF
>-|TRBD1|TRBJ1-5|TRBV5-5
TGTGCCAGCAGCTTGGCCCCGGGACAGACGCCTAATCAGCCCCAGCATTTT
CASSLAPGQTPNQPQHF
>-|-|TRBJ1-2|TRBV6-1
TGTGCCAGCAGGGTCCCCGTTAACTATGGCTACACCTTC
CASRVPVNYGYTF
>-|-|TRBJ2-3|TRBV5-6
TGTGCCAGCAGCTTATACACAGATACGCAGTATTTT
CASSLYTDTQYF
>-|-|TRBJ1-2|TRBV7-9
TGTGCCAGCATTACCAGCGGGGGAAGGAGCTACACCTTC
CASITSGGRSYTF
>-|-|TRBJ1-6|TRBV6-5
TGTGCCAGCAGTTACTTCCAGAATTCACCCCTCCACTTT
CASSYFQNSPLHF
>-|TRBD1|TRBJ1-2|TRBV28
TGTGCCAGCAGTTTGGACAGGGTCTATGGCTACACCTTC
CASSLDRVYGYTF
>-|TRBD1|TRBJ2-7|TRBV7-2
TGTGCCAGCAGCGCCGGGACAGGGATGTTCGCCTACGAGCAGTACTTC
CASSAGTGMFAYEQYF
>-|TRBD1|TRBJ2-3|TRBV27
TGTGCCACGAAGACAGACAGGGTTTTTGCAGATACGCAGTATTTT
CATKTDRVFADTQYF
>-|TRBD1|TRBJ1-5|TRBV5-4
TGTGCCAGCAGCTTGGGTGGGACAGGGGGTCTCTTGCAGCCCCAGCATTTT
CASSLGGTGGLLQPQHF
>-|TRBD2|TRBJ2-3|TRBV6-5
TGTGCCAGCAGTTACTCGGGACTAGCGCGCACAGATACGCAGTATTTT
CASSYSGLARTDTQYF
>-|TRBD1|TRBJ1-1|TRBV4-2
TGTGCCAGCAGCCAACGAACCCAGGGACAGCTGAACACTGAAGCTTTCTTT
CASSQRTQGQLNTEAFF
>-|-|TRBJ1-2|TRBV19
TGTGCCAGTAGTATAAGGCGGCAAGCTAACTATGGCTACACCTTC
CASSIRRQANYGYTF
>-|-|TRBJ1-1|TRBV7-9
TGTGCCAGCAGCGACAGTCAGGGGTCCTCCGTAACTTTCTTT
CASSDSQGSSVTFF
>-|-|TRBJ2-1|TRBV10-1
TGCGCCAGCAGCCCCCGAAAGGGACCCCTCCACAGTGAGCAGTTCTTC
CASSPRKGPLHSEQFF
>-|TRBD2|TRBJ2-3|TRBV6-1
TGTGCCAGCAGTGTATGGGGACTAGCGGTCGATACGCAGTATTTT
CASSVWGLAVDTQYF
>once|-|TRBJ2-7|TRBV27
TGTGCCAGCAGCCCACCGAGCGGCGAGCAGTACTTC
CASSPPSGEQYF
>-|-|TRBJ2-5|TRBV7-2
TGTGCCAGCAGCTTATATGGACTCCGGCCAGAGACCCAGTACTTC
CASSLYGLRPETQYF
>-|-|TRBJ1-3|TRBV21-1
TGTGCCAGCAGCAAAGACTCCAGAACCTCTGGAAACACCATATATTTT
CASSKDSRTSGNTIYF
>-|TRBD1|TRBJ2-7|TRBV6-6
TGTGCCAGCAGTTACGGGACAGGGTACCACGAGCAGTACTTC
CASSYGTGYHEQYF